These 9 T cell receptor beta chains came from one sample sequenced in a study of T cell responses to AZD1222 COVID-19 vaccine. TCRdb keeps only in-frame clones here, not all; method: immunoSEQ multiplex PCR. There are about 120,000 clones in the sample; around 92% occur only once, and 2.5% to 3.5% lies in the top ten. This specimen consisted of peripheral blood, obtained on day 0 of AZD1222 vaccination. Every receptor here comes from an adult in good health.

The chain is built from TRBV2 and TRBJ2-6, with D tentatively TRBD2 (6 bases). CDR1 is SNHLY, CDR2 FYNNEI, per germline. The V end lost 6 bases, the J end lost 3 bases, and 15 bases lay between the germline ends. The CDR3 totals 16 residues. CDR3 residues: CASRGDLPGGANVLTF. The CDR3 nucleotides are TGTGCCAGCAGGGGGGACTTACCGGGTGGGGCCAACGTCCTGACTTTC.

This clone was recorded a few times. The chain combines TRBV30 with TRBJ1-2; D not certain. This CDR3 spans 14 amino acids. Germline V gene sequence: CDR1 GTSNPN, CDR2 SVGIG (reference sequence). Trimming shortened V by 3 bases and J by 4 bases, and 15 bases separated the two germline ends. The CDR3 region has the DNA TGTGCCTGGAGATCCGGGCAATCGTTCTATGGCTACACCTTC. Amino acids: CAWRSGQSFYGYTF.

V usage is TRBV5-1 and J usage is TRBJ2-5; tentatively, D is TRBD1 (6 bases). The CDR3 has 14 residues. Germline lookup yields CDR1 SGHRS and CDR2 YFSETQ. Trimming shortened V by 4 bases and J by 0 bases, and 10 bases separated the two germline ends. The CDR3 region is CASSLSGDQETQYF. The CDR3, as DNA: TGCGCCAGCAGCCTATCAGGGGACCAAGAGACCCAGTACTTC. The full variable domain, completed using reference TRBV5-1 and TRBJ2-5, is KAGVTQTPRYLIKTRGQQVTLSCSPISGHRSVSWYQQTPGQGLQFLFEYFSETQRNKGNFPGRFSGRQFSNSRSEMNVSTLELGDSALYLCASSLSGDQETQYFGPGTRLLVL.

This clone was picked up one time. This chain links TRBV19 with TRBJ1-6; TRBD1 is a possible D gene (5 bases). Germline CDR1 and CDR2: LNHDA and SQIVND (reference sequence). V dropped 3 bases and J dropped 10 bases, with 16 bases sitting between them. The length of the CDR3 is 15 residues. DNA of the CDR3: TGTGCCAGTAGTATCCTTACCAAATGGGGCTCACCCCTCCACTTT. It codes for CASSILTKWGSPLHF.

The rearrangement uses TRBV27 and TRBJ1-5; D is uncertain. Trimming took 8 bases from V and 5 from J, leaving 4 bases between them. CDR1 MNHEY and CDR2 SMNVEV come from the germline V gene (reference sequence). This CDR3 region has 10 residues. The CDR3 bases are TGTGCCAGCGGTCATCAGCCCCAGCATTTT. Its protein product is CASGHQPQHF.

The genes are TRBV27 and TRBJ1-3, with D unclear. In germline, CDR1 is MNHEY, CDR2 SMNVEV (reference sequence). Trimming took 6 bases from V and 4 from J, leaving 10 bases between them. The CDR3 sequence is 13 residues long. CDR3 region: CASRGVPGNTIYF. CDR3 in DNA: TGTGCCAGCAGGGGCGTCCCAGGAAACACCATATATTTT.

The rearrangement links TRBV28 to TRBJ1-6; TRBD1 matches 8 bases. The CDR3 is 17 residues long. In germline, CDR1 is MDHEN, CDR2 SYDVKM. V was clipped by 6 bases and J by 6 bases; unmatched bases: 13. The CDR3 DNA reads as TGTGCCAGCAGATCTTCACCGTACAGGGGGACTAATTCACCCCTCCACTTT. Its translation: CASRSSPYRGTNSPLHF.

The chain uses TRBV28 and TRBJ1-2; D is undetermined. This CDR3 comprises 12 residues. Germline V gene data show CDR1 as MDHEN and CDR2 as SYDVKM. Trimming cost V 2 bases and J 8 bases, with 9 bases left between them. The CDR3 sequence: CASSLLGLGYTF. In DNA, the CDR3 is TGTGCCAGCAGTTTACTTGGGCTCGGCTACACCTTC.

The rearrangement joins TRBV28 to TRBJ1-4; weak D call: TRBD1 (5 bases). This CDR3 is 14 amino acids long. Trimming took 2 bases from V and 7 from J, leaving 11 bases between them. Germline V lookup: CDR1 MDHEN, CDR2 SYDVKM. DNA for the CDR3: TGTGCCAGCAGTTTAGGGGCCGCTGGTGAAAAACTGTTTTTT. Its protein product is CASSLGAAGEKLFF.